Below are 31 T cell receptor beta chains sequenced from a single sample in a study of CD8 T cells in ankylosing spondylitis. TCRdb passed the 5' RACE reads through MiXCR, listing each CDR3 protein once. The sample lists about 17,000 distinct CDR3 sequences, 8% to 10% occurring once. Material: blood. These TCRs come from a male donor with ankylosing spondylitis or in good health (not recorded which).

Many counts were recorded for this clonotype. The chain carries TRBV6-6 and TRBJ2-4; no clear D. This CDR3 spans 15 amino acids. V was pared by 7 bases and J by 1 base, with 14 bases between. Per germline, CDR1 MNHNY and CDR2 SVGAGI (reference sequence). The CDR3 region has the DNA TGTGCCAGCACCGCCATGGGTCGGGCCAAAAACATTCAGTACTTC. Its translation: CASTAMGRAKNIQYF.

This clonotype was picked up a small number of times. This rearrangement joins TRBV20-1 to TRBJ2-5; 10 bases map to TRBD1. The J segment lost 5 bases and the V segment lost 3 bases, leaving 3 bases of the junction unmatched. From germline, CDR1 is DFQATT and CDR2 SNEGSKA (reference sequence). The CDR3 has 13 residues. The DNA for the CDR3 is TGCAGTGCTAGTAGGACAGGGGGGGAGACCCAGTACTTC. This gives the protein CSASRTGGETQYF.

This clonotype was detected many times. CDR3 sequence reads: CASSPRKGTYEQYF. The CDR3 DNA is TGTGCCAGCTCACCACGGAAGGGTACCTACGAGCAGTACTTC. V usage is TRBV18 and J usage is TRBJ2-7; D is unresolved. V was pared by 1 base and J by 2 bases, with 9 bases between. Germline CDR1 reads KGHSH; CDR2 reads LQKENI. The CDR3 contains 14 residues.

This clonotype was seen many times. This chain connects TRBV20-1 to TRBJ2-3; D is uncertain. This CDR3 comprises 12 residues. V was cut by 6 bases and J by 6 bases, with 13 bases left in between. Germline-derived CDR1 and CDR2 are DFQATT and SNEGSKA (reference sequence). In DNA form, the CDR3 reads TGCAGTGCGGGCCCCTTGGGGGATACGCAGTATTTT. Protein sequence: CSAGPLGDTQYF.

This clonotype showed up just a few times. The chain has TRBV21-1 and TRBJ1-3; the table assigns TRBD1, which was not confirmed against the DNA. TRBV21-1 is a documented pseudogene. This CDR3 spans 10 amino acids. The CDR3 DNA reads TGTGCCAGCGGAGGCCGGGACCTCGGTTTT. Encoded protein: CASGGRDLGF.

The chain couples TRBV20-1 to TRBJ2-2, with D possibly TRBD1 on 6 matching bases. Germline CDR1 reads DFQATT; CDR2 reads SNEGSKA (reference sequence). This CDR3 is built from 15 residues. The ends were cut back, 3 bases at V and 0 bases at J, with 11 bases in the middle. CDR3 bases: TGCAGTGCTAGGAGGGGACACGCGAACACCGGGGAGCTGTTTTTT. It encodes CSARRGHANTGELFF.

This clonotype was counted ten times or more. The chain has TRBV20-1 and TRBJ2-5; D unclear. The CDR3 spans 12 residues. The V end lost 4 bases, the J end lost 5 bases, and 11 bases lay between the germline ends. The germline V gene has CDR1 DFQATT and CDR2 SNEGSKA (reference sequence). The CDR3, as DNA: TGCAGTGCTAAGGCCCCAGCGGAGACCCAGTACTTC. Its protein product is CSAKAPAETQYF.

This clonotype occurred a few times. The chain employs TRBV20-1 and TRBJ2-7; D gene uncertain. From germline, CDR1 is DFQATT and CDR2 SNEGSKA (reference sequence). The CDR3 has 12 amino acids. Trimming took 0 bases from V and 2 from J, leaving 5 bases between them. The CDR3: CSARDLAYEQYF. CDR3 DNA: TGCAGTGCTAGAGATTTGGCCTACGAGCAGTACTTC.

Many counts were recorded for this clonotype. J is TRBJ2-5 and V is TRBV6-5; the D gene is possibly TRBD2 (6 bases). The germline gives CDR1 MNHEY, CDR2 SVGAGI. V lost 4 bases, J lost 3 bases, and 12 bases lay in between. The CDR3 runs 14 residues. CDR3 DNA: TGTGCCAGCAGTTCCGCGACTAGTAAAGAGACCCAGTACTTC. As protein: CASSSATSKETQYF.

This clonotype was seen repeatedly, ten times or more. The rearrangement uses TRBV5-1 and TRBJ2-3; D call uncertain. This CDR3 has 14 amino acids. Trimming removed 1 base at V and 4 bases at J, with 10 bases between. Germline CDR1 reads SGHRS; CDR2 reads YFSETQ. The CDR3 loop reads CASSLRTAADTQYF. CDR3 bases: TGCGCCAGCAGCTTGCGGACGGCGGCAGATACGCAGTATTTT.

This clonotype came up many times. The genes are TRBV14 and TRBJ2-1; 11 bases align to TRBD2. The CDR3 is made up of 15 amino acids. Germline V gene sequence: CDR1 SGHDN, CDR2 FVKESK. V trimming: 10 bases; J trimming: 7 bases; junction bases outside the gene matches: 12. CDR3 coding DNA: TGTGCCACCAATAGCGGGAGGGCCCGATGGAATGAGCAGTTCTTC. Encoded protein: CATNSGRARWNEQFF.

This clonotype appeared many times. The gene calls are TRBV20-1 and TRBJ2-7; D is unclear. V was cut by 0 bases and J by 3 bases, with 6 bases left in between. The CDR3 totals 12 residues. CDR1 is DFQATT, CDR2 SNEGSKA, per germline (reference sequence). The CDR3, as DNA: TGCAGTGCTAGAGATGTTGGCTACGAGCAGTACTTC. Translating it yields CSARDVGYEQYF.

This clonotype was seen repeatedly, ten times or more. The V gene is TRBV5-1, the J gene TRBJ2-2, with no clear D. Germline loops: CDR1 SGHRS, CDR2 YFSETQ. The V gene lost 0 bases and the J gene lost 2 bases, with 2 bases spanning the gap. This CDR3 has 13 amino acids. The CDR3 region has the DNA TGCGCCAGCAGCTTGGGTAACACCGGGGAGCTGTTTTTT. Translated, it gives CASSLGNTGELFF.

The chain is built from TRBV7-9 and TRBJ1-4; D remains unclear. The CDR3 contains 14 residues. Germline-derived CDR1 and CDR2 are SEHNR and FQNEAQ (reference sequence). V was cut by 0 bases and J by 0 bases, with 2 bases left in between. The CDR3 protein is CASSLAATNEKLFF. Here the CDR3 DNA reads TGTGCCAGCAGCTTAGCTGCAACTAATGAAAAACTGTTTTTT. The full variable domain, its missing parts supplied by reference TRBV7-9 and TRBJ1-4, is DTGVSQNPRHKITKRGQNVTFRCDPISEHNRLYWYRQTLGQGPEFLTYFQNEAQLEKSRLLSDRFSAERPKGSFSTLEIQRTEQGDSAMYLCASSLAATNEKLFFGSGTQLSVL.

This clonotype was detected only a few times. The chain has TRBV30 and TRBJ2-1; tentatively, D is TRBD2 (7 bases). Germline CDR1 and CDR2: GTSNPN and SVGIG (reference sequence). This CDR3 spans 13 amino acids. CDR3 residues: CASGGLMSNEQFF. CDR3 bases: TGTGCTTCCGGGGGGCTGATGAGCAATGAGCAGTTCTTC.

This clonotype came up many times. This chain uses TRBV4-1 with TRBJ1-5; maybe TRBD1 (5 bases). Germline V CDR1 and CDR2: MGHRA, YSYEKL. CDR3 length: 14 residues. The germline V and J ends were trimmed by 0 bases and 5 bases, with 8 bases remaining between them. The CDR3 here is CASSQDLGDQPQHF. The CDR3 DNA reads as TGCGCCAGCAGCCAAGATTTGGGGGATCAGCCCCAGCATTTT.

The sample holds a few counts of this clonotype. The chain uses TRBV9 and TRBJ2-2; D may be TRBD1 or TRBD2 (6 bases each). The CDR3 totals 16 residues. The germline V gene encodes CDR1 SGDLS and CDR2 YYNGEE. V lost 4 bases and J 6 bases, leaving 19 bases between the germline ends. In nucleotides, the CDR3 is TGTGCCAGCAGCCCTATGGGGGGCTGGGGGGCCGGGGAGCTGTTTTTT. Translation: CASSPMGGWGAGELFF.

This chain joins TRBV7-6 and TRBJ2-2, with no clear D. Trimming removed 3 bases at V and 2 bases at J, with 13 bases between. The CDR3 has 16 residues. Per germline, CDR1 SGHVS and CDR2 FNYEAQ. The CDR3 reads CASSFSLNPNTGELFF. DNA of the CDR3: TGTGCCAGCAGCTTCAGTCTAAACCCAAACACCGGGGAGCTGTTTTTT.

This clonotype was seen many times. The J gene is TRBJ1-2, the V gene TRBV7-2, with TRBD1 as a possible D gene (6 bases). V was pared by 5 bases and J by 4 bases, with 11 bases between. Germline assignment: CDR1 SGHTA and CDR2 FQGNSA. The CDR3 totals 13 residues. CDR3 loop: CASSAQGSYGYTF. CDR3 sequence (DNA): TGTGCCAGCAGCGCGCAGGGGAGCTATGGCTACACCTTC.

This clonotype was picked up many times. The chain couples TRBV7-2 to TRBJ2-3; weak D call: TRBD2 (5 bases). V lost 2 bases and J lost 6, with 6 bases in between. The CDR3 has 12 residues. The germline V gene encodes CDR1 SGHTA and CDR2 FQGNSA. The CDR3 sequence is CASSLTGDTQYF. Written as DNA, the CDR3 is TGTGCCAGCAGCTTAACGGGGGATACGCAGTATTTT.

This clonotype was seen repeatedly, ten times or more. This chain links TRBV29-1 with TRBJ2-6; no clear D gene. This CDR3 comprises 16 residues. Deletions cut 4 bases from V and 0 bases from J, with 13 bases between. Per germline, CDR1 SQVTM and CDR2 ANQGSEA. The CDR3 DNA follows: TGCAGCGTTGCCCCCGCGTGGGGCTCTGGGGCCAACGTCCTGACTTTC. This sequence encodes CSVAPAWGSGANVLTF.

A few counts support this clonotype. The chain employs TRBV19 and TRBJ1-1, with D hard to call. Germline-derived CDR1 and CDR2 are LNHDA and SQIVND (reference sequence). The V and J ends lost 3 bases and 0 bases respectively, with 17 bases between them. The CDR3 extends over 17 amino acids. The CDR3 reads CASSMGMATPMNTEAFF. CDR3 sequence (DNA): TGTGCCAGTAGTATGGGGATGGCGACACCCATGAACACTGAAGCTTTCTTT.

CDR3 in amino acids: CASTQGINTGELFF. Written as DNA, the CDR3 is TGTGCCAGCACTCAAGGGATTAACACCGGGGAGCTGTTTTTT. This chain joins TRBV6-5 and TRBJ2-2; D remains unclear. Trimming took 7 bases from V and 2 from J, leaving 11 bases between them. Germline V gives CDR1 MNHEY, CDR2 SVGAGI. The CDR3 loop spans 14 amino acids.

The chain couples TRBV29-1 to TRBJ2-7; 8 bases map to TRBD1. The germline CDR1 and CDR2 sequences are SQVTM and ANQGSEA. The CDR3 runs to 15 residues. The trim removed 0 bases at V and 0 bases at J, leaving 4 bases unmatched. The CDR3 protein is CSVEDRGHASYEQYF. The CDR3 DNA follows: TGCAGCGTTGAAGACAGGGGGCATGCCTCCTACGAGCAGTACTTC.

This clonotype was counted many times. The V and J genes are TRBV30 and TRBJ1-2, with unresolved D. The CDR3 runs 16 residues. Germline loops: CDR1 GTSNPN, CDR2 SVGIG (reference sequence). V was trimmed by 3 bases and J by 8 bases, leaving 25 bases between them. The CDR3 bases are TGTGCCTGGAGGGACGGTGGGTCGGGAGATGCTGGGGGCTACACCTTC. Encoded protein: CAWRDGGSGDAGGYTF.

This clonotype was seen ten or more times. CDR3 amino acids: CASSKAGGRTNEQYF. The CDR3, as DNA: TGTGCCAGCAGCAAAGCTGGCGGGAGGACTAACGAGCAGTACTTC. The chain uses TRBV21-1 and TRBJ2-7; TRBD2 is taken as the D call from the table, unchecked against the DNA. TRBV21-1 is a pseudogene segment. The length of the CDR3 is 15 residues.

This chain joins TRBV20-1 and TRBJ1-1, with no clear D. V was clipped by 3 bases and J by 8 bases, with 10 bases between them. Germline V gene sequence: CDR1 DFQATT, CDR2 SNEGSKA (reference sequence). The CDR3 runs to 11 residues. The CDR3 region has the DNA TGCAGTGCTAGGCCCGGTGAAGAAGCTTTCTTT. Translation gives CSARPGEEAFF.

This clonotype was recorded at least ten times. The rearrangement links TRBV5-1 to TRBJ2-3, with D maybe TRBD2 (7 bases). The CDR3 covers 16 residues. Deletions cut 0 bases from V and 1 base from J, with 12 bases between. Looked up from germline, CDR1 is SGHRS and CDR2 is YFSETQ. The CDR3 protein is CASSLVQGGGTDTQYF. The DNA for the CDR3 is TGCGCCAGCAGCTTGGTACAGGGAGGGGGCACAGATACGCAGTATTTT.

This chain uses TRBV15 with TRBJ1-4; 7 nucleotides align to TRBD1. Germline values: CDR1 LNHNV, CDR2 YYDKDF (reference sequence). The CDR3 has 14 amino acids. J gave up 7 bases and V 4 bases, and 6 bases lay outside the gene matches. CDR3 loop: CATSIQGSSEKLFF. The CDR3 DNA reads as TGTGCCACCAGCATACAGGGGAGTTCTGAAAAACTGTTTTTT.

This clonotype was picked up many times. The chain employs TRBV6-5 and TRBJ1-5; TRBD1 matches at 10 bases. The CDR3 length is 14 residues. The germline gives CDR1 MNHEY, CDR2 SVGAGI. After removal of 3 bases from V and 6 bases from J, the junction contained 2 bases not matched to a gene. The CDR3 DNA is TGTGCCAGCAGTTATAGGGACAGGGGTCAGCCCCAGCATTTT. Amino acids: CASSYRDRGQPQHF.

This clonotype appeared many times. The J gene is TRBJ2-1, the V gene TRBV20-1; D uncertain. Germline assignment: CDR1 DFQATT and CDR2 SNEGSKA (reference sequence). Trimming removed 6 bases at V and 9 bases at J, with 15 bases between. This CDR3 spans 12 amino acids. CDR3 sequence: CSALTILGEQFF. The CDR3 DNA reads as TGCAGTGCCCTAACTATTCTCGGTGAGCAGTTCTTC.